The 2 T cell receptor beta chains below come from one sample, sequenced in a study of siplizumab effects on memory and regulatory T cells. Sequencing used immunoSEQ multiplex PCR; TCRdb keeps in-frame clones, though not all of them. The profile covers tens of thousands of clones, with 93% appearing a single time and approximately 7.1% taken by the ten largest. Sequencing used CD8+ T cells sorted from blood. Receptors originate from a human donor in good health.

V gene TRBV30 combines with J gene TRBJ2-1; TRBD2 matches 11 bases. The CDR3 sequence is 16 residues long. Looked up from germline, CDR1 is GTSNPN and CDR2 is SVGIG (reference sequence). V lost 4 bases and J lost 3; bases outside the gene matches: 8. The CDR3 nucleotides read TGTGCCTGGATGGGGGAACTAGCGGGAGTCTACAATGAGCAGTTCTTC. Translation: CAWMGELAGVYNEQFF.

This chain joins TRBV7-6 and TRBJ2-7; D is possibly TRBD1 or TRBD2 (5 bases each). V dropped 4 bases and J dropped 3 bases, with 16 bases sitting between them. Germline V CDR1 and CDR2: SGHVS, FNYEAQ. The length of the CDR3 is 15 residues. The CDR3: CASSSRVGPDYEQYF. The DNA of the CDR3 is TGTGCCAGCAGCTCGAGGGTGGGACCGGACTACGAGCAGTACTTC.